This entry lists 8 T cell receptor beta chains sequenced from one sample in a study of vaccination effects on CD4 cells after COVID-19. TCRdb's copy holds only in-frame clones and misses some; the assay was immunoSEQ multiplex PCR. Counted here are 40,000 or so clones, more than 75% occurring once; the ten biggest clones make up about 2.8%. Subsequent to 10 days of culture, CD4+ T cells were isolated. For these TCRs, the target antigens are not known. The specimen was CD4+ T cells from PBMCs cultured without peptide, collected before COVID-19 vaccination. The receptors were gathered from a human donor who received a COVID-19 vaccine.

The rearrangement joins TRBV5-1 to TRBJ1-1; D is possibly TRBD1 (6 bases). Germline CDR1 SGHRS, CDR2 YFSETQ. CDR3 length: 14 amino acids. The V gene lost 2 bases and the J gene lost 2 bases, with 10 bases spanning the gap. CDR3 residues: CASSFSGGNTEAFF. CDR3 nucleotides: TGCGCCAGCAGCTTTTCGGGGGGCAACACTGAAGCTTTCTTT.

The chain recombines TRBV5-1 with TRBJ1-5, with D maybe TRBD1 (5 bases). V was pared by 4 bases and J by 0 bases, with 20 bases between. CDR1 SGHRS and CDR2 YFSETQ come from the germline V gene. The CDR3 contains 18 residues. The CDR3 DNA reads TGCGCCAGCAGCACCGGACCATCCGACAGATTTAGCAATCAGCCCCAGCATTTT. It codes for CASSTGPSDRFSNQPQHF. The full variable domain, in which reference TRBV5-1 and TRBJ1-5 provide the parts outside the CDR3, is KAGVTQTPRYLIKTRGQQVTLSCSPISGHRSVSWYQQTPGQGLQFLFEYFSETQRNKGNFPGRFSGRQFSNSRSEMNVSTLELGDSALYLCASSTGPSDRFSNQPQHFGDGTRLSIL.

J is TRBJ1-5 and V is TRBV25-1; D not resolved. V was pared by 8 bases and J by 0 bases, with 11 bases between. Germline V lookup: CDR1 MGHDK, CDR2 SYGVNS. CDR3 size: 14 residues. CDR3 in DNA: TGTGCCAGCTCCCGGGCCAATAGCAATCAGCCCCAGCATTTT. Its translation is CASSRANSNQPQHF.

This chain connects TRBV27 to TRBJ1-1; TRBD1 is a possible D gene (5 bases). The CDR3 sequence is 15 residues long. Germline values: CDR1 MNHEY, CDR2 SMNVEV (reference sequence). The germline V and J ends were trimmed by 2 bases and 2 bases, with 12 bases remaining between them. The CDR3 region has the DNA TGTGCCAGCAGTTTAGCCGGGGCCGTAAACACTGAAGCTTTCTTT. Translated, it gives CASSLAGAVNTEAFF.

This clone occurred once. The V and J genes are TRBV11-2 and TRBJ1-1; D is unclear. Germline V gene sequence: CDR1 SGHAT, CDR2 FQNNGV. Trimming removed 5 bases at V and 0 bases at J, with 7 bases between. CDR3 length equals 13 residues. CDR3 sequence (DNA): TGTGCCAGCAGCCAGGCCTTGAACACTGAAGCTTTCTTT. This gives the protein CASSQALNTEAFF.

V usage is TRBV5-1 and J usage is TRBJ2-2; 9 nucleotides match TRBD1. Germline trimming cut 4 bases from V and 4 bases from J; bases unmatched to any gene: 8. Germline V gene sequence: CDR1 SGHRS, CDR2 YFSETQ. This CDR3 is built from 16 residues. The CDR3 nucleotides read TGCGCCAGCAGCCCGGGACAGGGCGTGCGCACCGGGGAGCTGTTTTTT. This translates into CASSPGQGVRTGELFF.

The chain links TRBV15 to TRBJ1-4; tentative D call: TRBD1 (5 bases). Deletions cut 8 bases from V and 6 bases from J, with 13 bases between. Germline CDR1 LNHNV, CDR2 YYDKDF (reference sequence). This CDR3 region has 13 residues. This CDR3 reads CATSGTLDEKLFF. CDR3 DNA: TGTGCCACCTCCGGGACGTTAGATGAAAAACTGTTTTTT.

This clone was seen just once. The chain couples TRBV21-1 to TRBJ1-5; no DNA check was done on the table's D call, TRBD1. TRBV21-1 is designated a pseudogene. The CDR3 is 16 residues long. The CDR3 loop reads CASSKATGGGDQPQHF. In DNA form, the CDR3 reads TGTGCCAGCAGCAAAGCGACAGGGGGAGGAGATCAGCCCCAGCATTTT.